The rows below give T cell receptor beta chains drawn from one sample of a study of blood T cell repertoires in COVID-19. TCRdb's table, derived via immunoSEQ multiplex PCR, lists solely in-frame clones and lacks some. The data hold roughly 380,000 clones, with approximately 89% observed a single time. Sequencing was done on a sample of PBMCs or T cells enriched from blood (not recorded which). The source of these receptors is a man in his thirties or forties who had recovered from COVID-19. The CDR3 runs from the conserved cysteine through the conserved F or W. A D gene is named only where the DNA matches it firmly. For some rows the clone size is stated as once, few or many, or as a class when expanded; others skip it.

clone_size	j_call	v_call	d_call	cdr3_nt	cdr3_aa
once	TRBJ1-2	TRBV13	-	TGTGCCAGCAGCTTAGGGACGATCGGGGTTAACTATGGCTACACCTTC	CASSLGTIGVNYGYTF
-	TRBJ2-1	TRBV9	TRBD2	TGTGCCAGCAGCGAGACTAGCGGGGTCTACAATGAGCAGTTCTTC	CASSETSGVYNEQFF
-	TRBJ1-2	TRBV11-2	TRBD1	TGTGCCAGCAGCCTAGGGGGCCACGACGATGGCTACACCTTC	CASSLGGHDDGYTF
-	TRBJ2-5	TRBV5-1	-	TGCGCCAGCAGCTTGGTGGGCGCCTTCGGAGAGACCCAGTACTTC	CASSLVGAFGETQYF
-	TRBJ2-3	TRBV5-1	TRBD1	TGCGCCAGCAGCCAAGGACAGGGCACAGATACGCAGTATTTT	CASSQGQGTDTQYF
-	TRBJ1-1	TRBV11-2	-	TGTGCCAGCAGCTTGTTTGTCGGTCTGAACACTGAAGCTTTCTTT	CASSLFVGLNTEAFF
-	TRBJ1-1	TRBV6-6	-	TGTGCCAGCACCCAAGGACAGTTGAACACTGAAGCTTTCTTT	CASTQGQLNTEAFF
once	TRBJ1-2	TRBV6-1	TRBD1	TGTGCCAGCAGTGAGGGACAGGGGTGGGGCTACACCTTC	CASSEGQGWGYTF
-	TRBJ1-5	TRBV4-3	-	TGCGCCAGCAGCCTCGAAGGGAGGGATCAGCCCCAGCATTTT	CASSLEGRDQPQHF
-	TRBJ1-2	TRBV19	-	TGTGCCAGTAGTATCGGCTTTGTAAGGGGCGATAACTATGGCTACACCTTC	CASSIGFVRGDNYGYTF
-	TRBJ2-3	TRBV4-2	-	TGTGCCAGCAGCGCCCGACTAGGACGTGGGGATACGCAGTATTTT	CASSARLGRGDTQYF
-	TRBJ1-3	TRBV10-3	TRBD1	TGTGCCATCAGTACGCGACTGACAGGGTCTGGAAACACCATATATTTT	CAISTRLTGSGNTIYF
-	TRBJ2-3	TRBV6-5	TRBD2	TGTGCCAGCAGTCGGAGCGGGGGGGGCAGGAATACGCAGTATTTT	CASSRSGGGRNTQYF
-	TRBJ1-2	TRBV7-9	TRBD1	TGTGCCAGCAGCCGGGACAGGGGTTTTGGACACCTTAACTATGGCTACACCTTC	CASSRDRGFGHLNYGYTF
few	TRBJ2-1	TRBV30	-	TGTGCCTGGACCCCGACAGGTTTCTACAATGAGCAGTTCTTC	CAWTPTGFYNEQFF
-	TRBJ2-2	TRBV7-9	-	TGTGCCAGCAGTCCAGCAGGGATCCGCGGGGAGCTGTTTTTT	CASSPAGIRGELFF
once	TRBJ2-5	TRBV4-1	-	TGCGCCAGCAGCCAAGAAGCAAGCGGGGAGACCCAGTACTTC	CASSQEASGETQYF
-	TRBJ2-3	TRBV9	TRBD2	TGTGCCAGCAGCCCGAGCGGGGGGACAACAGATACGCAGTATTTT	CASSPSGGTTDTQYF
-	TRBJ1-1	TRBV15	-	TGTGCCACCAGCAGACAGGGAAACTCTGAAGCTTTCTTT	CATSRQGNSEAFF
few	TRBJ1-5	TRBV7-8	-	TGTGCCAGCAGCTTTCCGGGATACGATCAGCCCCAGCATTTT	CASSFPGYDQPQHF
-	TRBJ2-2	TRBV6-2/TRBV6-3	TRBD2	TGTGCCAGCAGTTCTAGCGGTTCCTCCGGGGAGCTGTTTTTT	CASSSSGSSGELFF
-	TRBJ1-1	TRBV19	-	TGTGCCAGTAGTATTACGGCAGGGCAGGGCACTGAAGCTTTCTTT	CASSITAGQGTEAFF
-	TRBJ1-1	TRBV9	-	TGTGCCAGCAGTCCTACACGACTGTGGAACACTGAAGCTTTCTTT	CASSPTRLWNTEAFF